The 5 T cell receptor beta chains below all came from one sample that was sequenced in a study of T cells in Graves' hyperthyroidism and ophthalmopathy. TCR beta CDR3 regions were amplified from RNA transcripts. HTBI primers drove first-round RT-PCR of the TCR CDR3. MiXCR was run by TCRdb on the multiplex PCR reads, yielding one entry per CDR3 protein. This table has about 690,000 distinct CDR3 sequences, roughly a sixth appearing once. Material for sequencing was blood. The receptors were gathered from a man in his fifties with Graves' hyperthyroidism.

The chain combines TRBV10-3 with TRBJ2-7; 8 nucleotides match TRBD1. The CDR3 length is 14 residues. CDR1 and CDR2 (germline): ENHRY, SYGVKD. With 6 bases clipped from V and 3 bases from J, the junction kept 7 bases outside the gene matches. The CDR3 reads CAIRPRTGSYEQYF. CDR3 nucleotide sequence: TGTGCCATCAGGCCCCGGACAGGGAGCTACGAGCAGTACTTC.

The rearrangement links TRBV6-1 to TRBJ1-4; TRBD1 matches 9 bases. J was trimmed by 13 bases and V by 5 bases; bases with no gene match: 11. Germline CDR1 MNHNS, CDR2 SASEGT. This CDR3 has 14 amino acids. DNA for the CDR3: TGTGCCAGCAGTTCCCCCGGGACAGGGTATATACTGTTTTTT. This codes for CASSSPGTGYILFF.

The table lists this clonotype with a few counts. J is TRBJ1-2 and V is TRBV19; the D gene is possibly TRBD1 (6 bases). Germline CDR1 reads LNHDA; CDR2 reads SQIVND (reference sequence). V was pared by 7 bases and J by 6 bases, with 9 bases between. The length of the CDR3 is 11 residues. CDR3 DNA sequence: TGTGCCAGTAACAGGGAGGATGGCTACACCTTC. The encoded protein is CASNREDGYTF. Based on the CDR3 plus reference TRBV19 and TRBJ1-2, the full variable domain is DGGITQSPKYLFRKEGQNVTLSCEQNLNHDAMYWYRQDPGQGLRLIYYSQIVNDFQKGDIAEGYSVSREKKESFPLTVTSAQKNPTAFYLCASNREDGYTFGSGTRLTVV.

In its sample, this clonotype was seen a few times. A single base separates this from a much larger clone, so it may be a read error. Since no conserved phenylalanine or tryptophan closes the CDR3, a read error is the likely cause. The CDR3 DNA is TGTGCCAGCAGCCGGACAGTGAACACCGGGGAGCTGTTTTCT. It codes for CASSRTVNTGELFS. The V and J genes are TRBV27 and TRBJ2-2; a weak D match, TRBD1 (6 bases). Trimming cost V 6 bases and J 1 base, with 9 bases left between them. Germline CDR1 reads MNHEY; CDR2 reads SMNVEV (reference sequence). The CDR3 is made up of 14 amino acids.

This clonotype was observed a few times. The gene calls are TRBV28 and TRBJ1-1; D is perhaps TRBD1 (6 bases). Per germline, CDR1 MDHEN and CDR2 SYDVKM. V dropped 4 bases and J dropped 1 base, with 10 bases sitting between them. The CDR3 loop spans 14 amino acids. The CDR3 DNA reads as TGTGCCAGCAGTTCTCCACAGGGGAACACTGAAGCTTTCTTT. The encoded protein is CASSSPQGNTEAFF.